Listed below are T cell receptor beta chains from one sample, sequenced in a study of cytomegalovirus exposure and HLA in healthy donors. Clones were read by immunoSEQ multiplex PCR, and TCRdb kept only the in-frame ones, dropping some. The table lists under 250,000 clones, roughly 72% of them singletons. The sequenced material came from PBMCs. These receptors came from a young man in good health and CMV-seronegative. Each CDR3 is given without its conserved first and last residue. Each record gives: V gene, clone size, CDR3 protein. Size tells how often a clone was seen (once, few, many) or the class of an expanded clone, and some rows leave it out.

>TRBV4-1|once
ASSQGPNRNSNQPQH
>TRBV28|-
ASSAPGQFYEQY
>TRBV29-1|-
SVASPGKLTGANVLT
>TRBV27|-
ASSYQGSGYT
>TRBV28|-
ASSPEDRDGYT
>TRBV27|-
ASSTRAFSNQPQH
>TRBV30|-
ACYYRGDTQY
>TRBV10-1|few
ASSEPGTEAF
>TRBV7-9|-
ASSISGSQETQY
>TRBV15|few
ATSGTGSENTIY
>TRBV9|-
ASSVEGGRADEQY
>TRBV2|-
ASSPNLPRTSGTDTQY
>TRBV7-6|-
ASSLGQGGTGANVLT
>TRBV5-1|-
ASSPGQGTEAF
>TRBV7-9|few
ASSLATAGRLVMEKLF
>TRBV2|-
ASTAQGFNTEAF
>TRBV6-1|-
ASSDQRGVTEAF
>TRBV14|-
ASSHYPRTSAESGTDTQY
>TRBV6-1|-
ASSRLAGEGTQY
>TRBV20-1|-
SASPDQPQH
>TRBV6-6|once
ASSSSGTASTDTQY
>TRBV4-2|-
ASSQDRTSAEQY
>TRBV5-1|-
ASSLAQGNTGELF
>TRBV7-9|once
ASSSTGTSTDTQY
>TRBV27|-
ASSLFGTGGWDSPLH
>TRBV28|-
ASREDRAQPQH
>TRBV5-4|-
ASSLRGMGDEQF
>TRBV27|-
ASSKVTGQGPYEQY
>TRBV6-5|-
ASSSPRPTHYGYT
>TRBV5-6|once
ASSGRTGLTSTDTQY
>TRBV5-1|-
ASSDLFGQGTYEQY
>TRBV27|once
ASSESGEQF
>TRBV5-1|-
ASSLGTVQETQY
>TRBV9|-
ASSVAGAHEQY
>TRBV13|-
ASSSATGGHEQY
>TRBV28|-
ASSLSRASEQY
>TRBV10-3|-
AVGSTSGEPYEQY
>TRBV19|few
ASSMGQPPNTIY
>TRBV28|few
ASSLTSPETQY
>TRBV5-1|-
ASSFAPLLQGETGELF
>TRBV7-2|-
ASSPLGGNTDTQY
>TRBV9|-
ASSVGGGTWTEAF
>TRBV6-1|-
ASSRTVTYEQY
>TRBV19|-
ASSLLAGNYGYT
>TRBV4-1|-
ASSPMLRGADEQY
>TRBV11-1|-
ASGPPSGSYYEQY
>TRBV28|-
ASSLQGSSYEQY
>TRBV28|-
ASSTNSNQPQH
>TRBV27|-
ASTDRVLTGEQF
>TRBV6-1|-
ASSEYRGENTIY